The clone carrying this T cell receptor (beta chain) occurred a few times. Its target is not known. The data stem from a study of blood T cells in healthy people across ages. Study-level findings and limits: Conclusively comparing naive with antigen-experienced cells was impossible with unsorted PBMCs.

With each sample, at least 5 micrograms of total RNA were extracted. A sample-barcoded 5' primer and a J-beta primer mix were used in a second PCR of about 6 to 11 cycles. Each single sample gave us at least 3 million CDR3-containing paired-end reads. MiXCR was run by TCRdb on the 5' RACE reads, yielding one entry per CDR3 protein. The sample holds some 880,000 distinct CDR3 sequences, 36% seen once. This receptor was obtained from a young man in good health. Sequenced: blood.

The CDR3 region is CSARWTRRGPETQYF. CDR3 nucleotides: TGCAGTGCTAGGTGGACGAGACGGGGTCCGGAGACCCAGTACTTC. The chain is built from TRBV20-1 and TRBJ2-5, with TRBD2 as a possible D gene (5 bases). This CDR3 is built from 15 residues. Germline V gives CDR1 DFQATT, CDR2 SNEGSKA (reference sequence). Between the trimmed V and J ends, which lost 3 bases and 5 bases, there was a span of 19 bases.